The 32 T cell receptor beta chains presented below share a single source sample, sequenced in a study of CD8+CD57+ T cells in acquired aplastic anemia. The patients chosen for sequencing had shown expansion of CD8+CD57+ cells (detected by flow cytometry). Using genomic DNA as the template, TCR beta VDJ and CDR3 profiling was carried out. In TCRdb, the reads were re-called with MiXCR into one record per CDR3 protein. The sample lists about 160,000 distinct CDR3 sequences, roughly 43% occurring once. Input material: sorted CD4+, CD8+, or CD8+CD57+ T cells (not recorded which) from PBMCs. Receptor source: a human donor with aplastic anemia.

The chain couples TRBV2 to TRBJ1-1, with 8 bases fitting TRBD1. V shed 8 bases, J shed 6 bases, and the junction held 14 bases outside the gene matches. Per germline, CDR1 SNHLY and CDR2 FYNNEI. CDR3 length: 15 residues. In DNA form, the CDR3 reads TGTGCCAGCGCCAGGCAGGGGGCGTTAGTCGCTGAAGCTTTCTTT. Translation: CASARQGALVAEAFF.

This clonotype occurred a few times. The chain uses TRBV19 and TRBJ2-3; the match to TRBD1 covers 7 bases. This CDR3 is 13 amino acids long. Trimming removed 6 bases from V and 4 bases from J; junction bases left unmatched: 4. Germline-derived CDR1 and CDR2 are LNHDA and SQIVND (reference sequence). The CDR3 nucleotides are TGTGCCAGTAGCGACAGGGTTGCAGATACGCAGTATTTT. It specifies CASSDRVADTQYF.

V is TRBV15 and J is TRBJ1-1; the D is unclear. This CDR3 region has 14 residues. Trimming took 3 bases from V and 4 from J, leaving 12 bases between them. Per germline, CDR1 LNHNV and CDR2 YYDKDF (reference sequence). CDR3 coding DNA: TGTGCCACCAGCAGTCTCCTCGACCTCACTGAAGCTTTCTTT. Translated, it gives CATSSLLDLTEAFF.

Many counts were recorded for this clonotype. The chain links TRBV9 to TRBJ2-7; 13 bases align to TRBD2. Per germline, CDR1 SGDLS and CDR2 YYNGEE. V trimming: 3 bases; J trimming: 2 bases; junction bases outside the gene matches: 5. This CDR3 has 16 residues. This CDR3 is CASSAGLAGSPYEQYF. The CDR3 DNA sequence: TGTGCCAGCAGCGCGGGACTAGCGGGGAGTCCCTACGAGCAGTACTTC.

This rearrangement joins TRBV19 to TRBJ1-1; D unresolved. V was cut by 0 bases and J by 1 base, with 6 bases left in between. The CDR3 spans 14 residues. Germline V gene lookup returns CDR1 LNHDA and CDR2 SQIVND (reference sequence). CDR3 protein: CASSIEGTNTEAFF. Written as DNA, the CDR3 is TGTGCCAGTAGTATAGAGGGCACGAACACTGAAGCTTTCTTT.

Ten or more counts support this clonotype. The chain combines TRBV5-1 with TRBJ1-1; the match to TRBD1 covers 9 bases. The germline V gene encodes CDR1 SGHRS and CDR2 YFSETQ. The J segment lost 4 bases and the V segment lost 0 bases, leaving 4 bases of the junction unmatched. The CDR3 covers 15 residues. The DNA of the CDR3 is TGCGCCAGCAGCTTGGAAACAGGGGGCTTCACTGAAGCTTTCTTT. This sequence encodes CASSLETGGFTEAFF.

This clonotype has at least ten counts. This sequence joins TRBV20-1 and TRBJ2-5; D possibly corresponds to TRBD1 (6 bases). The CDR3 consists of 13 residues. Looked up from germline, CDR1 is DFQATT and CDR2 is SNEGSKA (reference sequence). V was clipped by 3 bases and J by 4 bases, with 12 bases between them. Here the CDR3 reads CSARFQGIETQYF. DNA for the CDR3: TGCAGTGCTAGGTTCCAGGGGATAGAGACCCAGTACTTC.

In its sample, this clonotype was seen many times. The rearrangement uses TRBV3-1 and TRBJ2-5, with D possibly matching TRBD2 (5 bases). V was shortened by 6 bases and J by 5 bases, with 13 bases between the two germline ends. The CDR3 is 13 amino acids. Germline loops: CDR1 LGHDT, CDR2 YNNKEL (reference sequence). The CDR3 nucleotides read TGTGCCAGCAGGGGCAGGTCGGGGGAGACCCAGTACTTC. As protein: CASRGRSGETQYF.

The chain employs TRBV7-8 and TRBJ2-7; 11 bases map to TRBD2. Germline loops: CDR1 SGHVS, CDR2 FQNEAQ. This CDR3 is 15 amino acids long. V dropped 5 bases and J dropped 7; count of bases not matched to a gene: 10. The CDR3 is CASSGGLADTGEQYF. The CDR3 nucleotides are TGTGCCAGCAGCGGGGGACTAGCGGACACGGGGGAGCAGTACTTC.

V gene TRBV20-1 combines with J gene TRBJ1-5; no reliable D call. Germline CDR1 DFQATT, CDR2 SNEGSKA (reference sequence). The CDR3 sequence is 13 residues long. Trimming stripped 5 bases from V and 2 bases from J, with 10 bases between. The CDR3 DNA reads TGCAGTGCTGTCTCTTTTGGCAATCAGCCCCAGCATTTT. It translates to CSAVSFGNQPQHF.

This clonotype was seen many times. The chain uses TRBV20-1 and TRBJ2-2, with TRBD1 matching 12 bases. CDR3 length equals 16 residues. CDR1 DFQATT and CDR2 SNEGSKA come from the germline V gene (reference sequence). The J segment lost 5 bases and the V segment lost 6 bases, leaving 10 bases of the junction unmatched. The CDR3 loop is CSARDRGLGRTGELFF. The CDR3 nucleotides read TGCAGTGCAAGGGACAGGGGGCTAGGAAGGACCGGGGAGCTGTTTTTT.

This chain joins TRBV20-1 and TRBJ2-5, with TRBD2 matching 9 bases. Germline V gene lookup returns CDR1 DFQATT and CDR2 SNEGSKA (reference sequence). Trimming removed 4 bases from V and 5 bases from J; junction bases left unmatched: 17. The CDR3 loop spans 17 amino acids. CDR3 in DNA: TGCAGTGCTACCACCTCCGCCAGGGCGGGAGGGCTGGAGACCCAGTACTTC. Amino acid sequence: CSATTSARAGGLETQYF.

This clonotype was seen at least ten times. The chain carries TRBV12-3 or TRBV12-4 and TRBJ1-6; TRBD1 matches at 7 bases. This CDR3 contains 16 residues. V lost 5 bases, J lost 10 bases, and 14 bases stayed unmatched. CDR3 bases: TGTGCCAGCAGTGGAAACAGGGGTGGGGGACGCTCACCCCTCCACTTT. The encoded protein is CASSGNRGGGRSPLHF.

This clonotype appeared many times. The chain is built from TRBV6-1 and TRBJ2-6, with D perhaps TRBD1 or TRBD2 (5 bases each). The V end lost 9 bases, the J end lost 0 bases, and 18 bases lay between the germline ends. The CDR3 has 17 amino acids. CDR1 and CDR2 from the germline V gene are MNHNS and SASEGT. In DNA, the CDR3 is TGTGCCAGTTGTGACGGGACGAAAGGCTCTGGGGCCAACGTCCTGACTTTC. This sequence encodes CASCDGTKGSGANVLTF.

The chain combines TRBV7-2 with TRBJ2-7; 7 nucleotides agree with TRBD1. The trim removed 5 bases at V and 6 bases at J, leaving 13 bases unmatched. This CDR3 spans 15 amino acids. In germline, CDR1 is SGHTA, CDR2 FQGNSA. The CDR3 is CASSNQGQRLAEQYF. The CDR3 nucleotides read TGTGCCAGCAGCAACCAGGGACAGCGATTGGCCGAGCAGTACTTC.

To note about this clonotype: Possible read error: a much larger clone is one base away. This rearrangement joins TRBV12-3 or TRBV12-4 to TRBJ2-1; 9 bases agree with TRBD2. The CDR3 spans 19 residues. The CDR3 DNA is TGTGACAGCAGTTTAGCAACGCCGGGACTAGCTCCCTCCTACAATGAGCAGTTCTTC. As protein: CDSSLATPGLAPSYNEQFF.

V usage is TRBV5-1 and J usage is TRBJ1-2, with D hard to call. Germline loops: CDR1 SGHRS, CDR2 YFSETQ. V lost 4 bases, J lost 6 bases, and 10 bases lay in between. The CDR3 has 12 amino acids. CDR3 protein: CASSPDGDGYTF. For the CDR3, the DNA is TGCGCCAGCAGCCCGGACGGAGATGGCTACACCTTC.

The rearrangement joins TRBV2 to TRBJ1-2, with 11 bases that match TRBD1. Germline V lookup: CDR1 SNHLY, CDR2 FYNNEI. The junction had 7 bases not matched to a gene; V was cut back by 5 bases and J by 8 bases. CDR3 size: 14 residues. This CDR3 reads CASSLQGQGDGYTF. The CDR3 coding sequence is TGTGCCAGCAGTTTGCAGGGACAGGGGGACGGCTACACCTTC.

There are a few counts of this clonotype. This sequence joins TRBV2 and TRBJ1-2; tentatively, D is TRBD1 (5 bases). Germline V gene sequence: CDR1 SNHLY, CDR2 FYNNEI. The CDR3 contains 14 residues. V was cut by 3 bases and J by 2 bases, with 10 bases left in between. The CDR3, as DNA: TGTGCCAGCAGTGAGGCAGGGACCAACTATGGCTACACCTTC. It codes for CASSEAGTNYGYTF.

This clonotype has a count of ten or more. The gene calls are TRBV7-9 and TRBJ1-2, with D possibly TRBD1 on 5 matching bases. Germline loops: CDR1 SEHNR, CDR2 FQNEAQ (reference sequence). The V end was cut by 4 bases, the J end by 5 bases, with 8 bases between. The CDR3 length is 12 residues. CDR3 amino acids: CASSSGAYGYTF. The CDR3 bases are TGTGCCAGCAGCTCTGGGGCGTATGGCTACACCTTC.

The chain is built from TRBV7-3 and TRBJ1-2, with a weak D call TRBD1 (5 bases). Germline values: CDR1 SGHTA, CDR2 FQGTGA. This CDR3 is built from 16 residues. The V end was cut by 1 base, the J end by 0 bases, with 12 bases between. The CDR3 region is CASSLRGRSSNYGYTF. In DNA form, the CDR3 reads TGTGCCAGCAGCTTAAGGGGCAGGTCTTCTAACTATGGCTACACCTTC.

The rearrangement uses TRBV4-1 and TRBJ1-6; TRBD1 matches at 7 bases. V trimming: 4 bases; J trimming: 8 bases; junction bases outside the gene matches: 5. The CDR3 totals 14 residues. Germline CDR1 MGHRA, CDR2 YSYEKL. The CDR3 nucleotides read TGCGCCAGCAGCCTCTACACAGGGGATTCACCCCTCCACTTT. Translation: CASSLYTGDSPLHF.

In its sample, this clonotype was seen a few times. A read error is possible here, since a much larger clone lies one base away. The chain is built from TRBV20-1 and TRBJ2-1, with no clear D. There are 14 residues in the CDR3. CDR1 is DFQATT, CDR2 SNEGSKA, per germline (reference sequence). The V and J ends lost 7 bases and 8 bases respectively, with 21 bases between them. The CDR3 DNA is TGCAGTGGTCTGTCTGGAGTTAAGGTCGATGAGCAGTTCTTC. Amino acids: CSGLSGVKVDEQFF.

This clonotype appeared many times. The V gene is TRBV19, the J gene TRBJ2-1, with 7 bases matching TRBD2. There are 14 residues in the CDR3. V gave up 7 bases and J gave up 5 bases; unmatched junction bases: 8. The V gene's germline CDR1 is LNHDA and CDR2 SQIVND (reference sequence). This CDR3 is CASMGGTWDNEQFF. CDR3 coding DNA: TGTGCCAGTATGGGGGGGACCTGGGACAATGAGCAGTTCTTC.

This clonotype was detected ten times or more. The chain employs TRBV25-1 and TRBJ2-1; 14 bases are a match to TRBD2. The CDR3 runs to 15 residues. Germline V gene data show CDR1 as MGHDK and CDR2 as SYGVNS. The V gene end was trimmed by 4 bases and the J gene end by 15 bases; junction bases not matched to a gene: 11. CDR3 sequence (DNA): TGTGCCAGCAGTGGGGGACTAGCGGGAGTTGAGAAACCGTTCTTC. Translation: CASSGGLAGVEKPFF.

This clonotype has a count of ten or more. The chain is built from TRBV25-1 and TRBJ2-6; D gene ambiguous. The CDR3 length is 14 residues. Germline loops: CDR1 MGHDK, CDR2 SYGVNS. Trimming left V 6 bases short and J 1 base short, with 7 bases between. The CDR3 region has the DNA TGTGCCAGCAGATTATCGTCTGGGGCCAACGTCCTGACTTTC. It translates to CASRLSSGANVLTF.

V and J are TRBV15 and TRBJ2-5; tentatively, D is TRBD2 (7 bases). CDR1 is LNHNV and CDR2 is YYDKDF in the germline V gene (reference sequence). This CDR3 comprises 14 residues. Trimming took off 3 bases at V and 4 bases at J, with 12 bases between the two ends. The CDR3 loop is CATSSNGGAETQYF. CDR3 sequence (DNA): TGTGCCACCAGCAGCAATGGGGGGGCAGAGACCCAGTACTTC. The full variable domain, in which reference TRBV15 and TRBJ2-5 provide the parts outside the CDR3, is DAMVIQNPRYQVTQFGKPVTLSCSQTLNHNVMYWYQQKSSQAPKLLFHYYDKDFNNEADTPDNFQSRRPNTSFCFLDIRSPGLGDTAMYLCATSSNGGAETQYFGPGTRLLVL.

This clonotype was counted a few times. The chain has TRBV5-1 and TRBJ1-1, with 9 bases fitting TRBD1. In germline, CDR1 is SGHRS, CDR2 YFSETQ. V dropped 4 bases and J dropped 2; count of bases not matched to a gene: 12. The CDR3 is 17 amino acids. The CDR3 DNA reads TGCGCCAGCAGCCCTTACTTTCCGGGACAGGGCAACACTGAAGCTTTCTTT. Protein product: CASSPYFPGQGNTEAFF.

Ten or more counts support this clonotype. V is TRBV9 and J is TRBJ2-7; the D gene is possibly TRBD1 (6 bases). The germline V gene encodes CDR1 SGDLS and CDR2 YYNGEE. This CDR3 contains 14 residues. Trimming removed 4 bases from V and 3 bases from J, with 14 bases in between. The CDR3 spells CASSPRQAVYEQYF. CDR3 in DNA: TGTGCCAGCAGCCCTCGACAGGCGGTCTACGAGCAGTACTTC.

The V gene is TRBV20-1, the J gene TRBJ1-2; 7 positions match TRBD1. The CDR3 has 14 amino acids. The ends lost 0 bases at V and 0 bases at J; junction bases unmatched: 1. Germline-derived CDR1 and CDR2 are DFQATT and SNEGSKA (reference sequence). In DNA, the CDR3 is TGCAGTGCTAGAGACGACAGGGCTAACTATGGCTACACCTTC. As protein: CSARDDRANYGYTF.

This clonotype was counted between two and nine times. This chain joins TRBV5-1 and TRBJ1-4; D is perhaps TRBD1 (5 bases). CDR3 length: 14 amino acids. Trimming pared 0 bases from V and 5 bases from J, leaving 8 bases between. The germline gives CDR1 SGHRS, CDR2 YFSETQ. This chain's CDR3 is CASSLGGTNEKLFF. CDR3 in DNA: TGCGCCAGCAGCTTGGGGGGGACCAATGAAAAACTGTTTTTT.

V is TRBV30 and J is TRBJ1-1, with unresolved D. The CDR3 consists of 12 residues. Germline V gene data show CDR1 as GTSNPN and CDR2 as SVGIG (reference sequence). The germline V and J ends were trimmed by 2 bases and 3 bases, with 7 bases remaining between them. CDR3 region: CAWSPEHTEAFF. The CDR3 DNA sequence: TGTGCCTGGAGTCCCGAGCACACTGAAGCTTTCTTT.